The 18 T cell receptor beta chains below all came from one sample that was sequenced in a study of T cells expressing NK-cell markers. Each CDR3 protein gets one entry in TCRdb, which reprocessed the 5' RACE reads and gives no DNA. Recorded for this sample: 550,000 or so distinct CDR3 sequences. Source material: blood T cells: a sorted CD56 or NKG2C T cell subset, CD4+ or CD8+ T cells, or bulk PBMC T cells (not recorded which). The receptors come from a man younger than 35 in good health.

The chain links TRBV19 to TRBJ2-1. Germline V gives CDR1 LNHDA, CDR2 SQIVND (reference sequence). The CDR3 is made up of 15 amino acids. CDR3 protein: CASSIQAISYNEQFF.

This chain uses TRBV6-5 with TRBJ1-1; there is no DNA to check the TCRdb D call of TRBD1. This CDR3 spans 14 amino acids. In germline, CDR1 is MNHEY, CDR2 SVGAGI. This CDR3 reads CASTYGQENTEAFF.

The CDR3 spells CASSFYDIAARSYEQYF. V usage is TRBV11-2 and J usage is TRBJ2-7. Germline assignment: CDR1 SGHAT and CDR2 FQNNGV. This CDR3 is 17 amino acids long.

This sequence joins TRBV7-8 and TRBJ2-5; the TRBD2 assignment by TCRdb is unverifiable without DNA. This CDR3 comprises 17 residues. CDR1 and CDR2 from the germline V gene are SGHVS and FQNEAQ. This CDR3 reads CASSFPETSDTLETQYF.

This chain connects TRBV5-1 to TRBJ2-1; TCRdb outputs TRBD2, but without DNA this stays unchecked. CDR1 SGHRS and CDR2 YFSETQ come from the germline V gene. This CDR3 has 19 amino acids. CDR3 region: CASSPDGLAGLRGDNEQFF. The full variable domain, rest sourced from reference TRBV5-1 and TRBJ2-1, is KAGVTQTPRYLIKTRGQQVTLSCSPISGHRSVSWYQQTPGQGLQFLFEYFSETQRNKGNFPGRFSGRQFSNSRSEMNVSTLELGDSALYLCASSPDGLAGLRGDNEQFFGPGTRLTVL.

The rearrangement uses TRBV27 and TRBJ2-1; the TCRdb D gene call, TRBD1, has no DNA to confirm it. The CDR3 has 17 residues. Per the germline V gene, CDR1 is MNHEY and CDR2 is SMNVEV (reference sequence). The CDR3 here is CASSLKFGTGGLNEQFF.

V gene TRBV24-1 combines with J gene TRBJ2-1; TCRdb outputs TRBD1, but without DNA this stays unchecked. The CDR3 is 15 amino acids. The germline V gene has CDR1 KGHDR and CDR2 SFDVKD. The chain's CDR3 is CATSEGTGRYNEQFF.

This chain joins TRBV20-1 and TRBJ2-3; TCRdb names TRBD2, which stays unverified in the absence of DNA. The CDR3 spans 17 residues. Germline V gene lookup returns CDR1 DFQATT and CDR2 SNEGSKA (reference sequence). The CDR3 protein is CSARGTSGSFFADTQYF.

V and J are TRBV5-1 and TRBJ2-1; TCRdb's assignment of TRBD1 cannot be checked, as there is no DNA. This CDR3 has 15 residues. The germline gives CDR1 SGHRS, CDR2 YFSETQ. The CDR3 region is CASSSDGTPYNEQFF. The full variable domain, rest sourced from reference TRBV5-1 and TRBJ2-1, is KAGVTQTPRYLIKTRGQQVTLSCSPISGHRSVSWYQQTPGQGLQFLFEYFSETQRNKGNFPGRFSGRQFSNSRSEMNVSTLELGDSALYLCASSSDGTPYNEQFFGPGTRLTVL.

The J gene is TRBJ1-5, the V gene TRBV27; TCRdb calls TRBD1, which cannot be checked without DNA. Germline V gives CDR1 MNHEY, CDR2 SMNVEV (reference sequence). This CDR3 has 16 amino acids. This CDR3 is CASSLLATGSNQPQHF.

The chain links TRBV7-9 to TRBJ1-2; without DNA, the TCRdb call of TRBD1 cannot be checked. This CDR3 spans 15 amino acids. The germline V gene encodes CDR1 SEHNR and CDR2 FQNEAQ (reference sequence). The CDR3 loop reads CASSLGTVPNYGYTF.

The V call is TRBV20-1, the J call TRBJ2-1. The length of the CDR3 is 11 residues. Germline CDR1 reads DFQATT; CDR2 reads SNEGSKA (reference sequence). This CDR3 is CSAPKVGEQFF.

The chain uses TRBV4-1 and TRBJ1-2. Germline V CDR1 and CDR2: MGHRA, YSYEKL. CDR3 size: 18 residues. The CDR3 is CASSQGRMGSVMEVGYTF.

V gene TRBV15 combines with J gene TRBJ1-1; TCRdb reports TRBD1, a call that lacks DNA to check it against. The CDR3 runs to 17 residues. Per germline, CDR1 LNHNV and CDR2 YYDKDF (reference sequence). CDR3: CATSRDRATGANTEAFF.

V is TRBV20-1 and J is TRBJ2-3. The CDR3 spans 14 residues. CDR1 is DFQATT, CDR2 SNEGSKA, per germline (reference sequence). CDR3 protein: CSARGSLFGDTQYF.

The chain links TRBV6-1 to TRBJ2-7; the TRBD2 assignment by TCRdb is unverifiable without DNA. Germline lookup yields CDR1 MNHNS and CDR2 SASEGT. The CDR3 loop spans 16 amino acids. CDR3 amino acids: CASSPPGTLPRAEQYF.

The chain employs TRBV5-1 and TRBJ2-1. In germline, CDR1 is SGHRS, CDR2 YFSETQ. This CDR3 is 15 amino acids long. The CDR3 sequence: CASKSGDSSYNEQFF.

The rearrangement joins TRBV19 to TRBJ2-1; the TRBD1 assignment by TCRdb is unverifiable without DNA. Germline V gene data show CDR1 as LNHDA and CDR2 as SQIVND (reference sequence). The CDR3 has 12 residues. This CDR3 reads CAPGVNYNEQFF.